The clone carrying this T cell receptor (beta chain) was detected ten times or more. The antigen remains unidentified. This sample is part of a study of early T cells in non-severe SARS-CoV-2 infection. Study in general: The study sequenced bulk RNA from unsorted whole blood, with chains unpaired.

V lost 5 bases to trimming and J lost 5 bases, with 15 bases between them. Germline CDR1 and CDR2: SGHTA and FQGNSA. This CDR3 region has 14 residues. Study observations and caveats: VDJdb-based matching was biased toward anti-spike CD8 responses and missed private and CD4 specificities.

Individual cDNA molecules each received unique molecular identifiers attached to them. TCRdb called the 5' RACE reads again in MiXCR, with one record for every CDR3 protein. The table has some 25,000 distinct CDR3 sequences, 4.5% to 7% seen once; the top ten hold roughly 2.5%. The sequencing sample was made of whole blood. The chain has TRBV7-2 and TRBJ2-5; D possibly corresponds to TRBD2 (6 bases). This receptor was taken from an adult who was a healthcare worker with PCR-confirmed SARS-CoV-2 infection or an uninfected control (not recorded which). CDR3 loop: CASSPGGKEETQYF. Here the CDR3 DNA reads TGTGCCAGCAGCCCCGGGGGAAAAGAGGAGACCCAGTACTTC.